These 22 T cell receptor beta chains were all obtained from the same sample, sequenced in a study of blood T cell repertoires in COVID-19. Only in-frame clones appear in the TCRdb table, and some are missing; sequencing was by immunoSEQ multiplex PCR. The sample shows 12,000 to 15,000 clones, more than 75% of them seen only once. Sequenced material: peripheral blood. These receptors all come from a human donor in a cohort sampled during active COVID-19.

In its sample, this clone was seen once. The chain combines TRBV21-1 with TRBJ2-3; the listed D gene, TRBD1, was not tested against the DNA. TRBV21-1 constitutes a pseudogene. This CDR3 is built from 14 residues. DNA of the CDR3: TGTGCCAGCAGAGACAGGGAGACAACAGATACGCAGTATTTT. Encoded protein: CASRDRETTDTQYF.

The chain is built from TRBV29-1 and TRBJ1-2; 10 bases are a match to TRBD1. The CDR3 totals 12 residues. Per the germline V gene, CDR1 is SQVTM and CDR2 is ANQGSEA. Losses at the gene ends were 5 bases for V and 6 bases for J; bases not matched to a gene: 3. The CDR3 loop reads CSVPGTGDGYTF. The CDR3 nucleotides read TGCAGCGTTCCCGGGACAGGGGATGGCTACACCTTC.

The chain carries TRBV7-8 and TRBJ2-3; D is unclear. Germline values: CDR1 SGHVS, CDR2 FQNEAQ. V was trimmed by 2 bases and J by 2 bases, leaving 11 bases between them. This CDR3 comprises 15 residues. CDR3 nucleotide sequence: TGTGCCAGCAGCTTATCTACGACTTCCACAGATACGCAGTATTTT. It specifies CASSLSTTSTDTQYF. Full variable domain (remainder filled in from reference TRBV7-8 and TRBJ2-3): GAGVSQSPRYKVAKRGQDVALRCDPISGHVSLFWYQQALGQGPEFLTYFQNEAQLDKSGLPSDRFFAERPEGSVSTLKIQRTQQEDSAVYLCASSLSTTSTDTQYFGPGTRLTVL.

J is TRBJ1-1 and V is TRBV4-3; possible D gene TRBD1, 5 bases. CDR3 size: 16 residues. The V gene lost 0 bases and the J gene lost 6 bases, with 17 bases spanning the gap. Per germline, CDR1 LGHNA and CDR2 YSLEER. The CDR3, as DNA: TGCGCCAGCAGCCAAGATAGGTGGAGGGTAGGGGCTGAAGCTTTCTTT. Translation gives CASSQDRWRVGAEAFF.

The CDR3 coding sequence is TGTGCCAGCAGCTGGCCCGGGAGGGACGCGAACACCGGGGAGCTGTTTTTT. It translates to CASSWPGRDANTGELFF. The chain recombines TRBV5-6 with TRBJ2-2, with TRBD2 identical over 8 bases. This CDR3 spans 17 amino acids. The V and J ends lost 3 bases and 0 bases, in that order; junction bases with no gene match: 7. CDR1 is SGHDT, CDR2 YYEEEE, per germline.

The rearrangement joins TRBV30 to TRBJ1-5; D possibly corresponds to TRBD1 (6 bases). CDR1 and CDR2 from the germline V gene are GTSNPN and SVGIG (reference sequence). V was pared by 7 bases and J by 3 bases, with 19 bases between. The length of the CDR3 is 15 residues. This chain's CDR3 is CAFKAGAFDNQPQHF. The CDR3 nucleotides are TGTGCCTTCAAAGCGGGGGCTTTCGACAATCAGCCCCAGCATTTT.

This sequence joins TRBV30 and TRBJ2-5, with 7 positions matching TRBD1. The CDR3 runs to 15 residues. Germline V gene sequence: CDR1 GTSNPN, CDR2 SVGIG (reference sequence). Unmatched junction bases numbered 10, after V lost 1 base and J lost 5 bases. The CDR3 DNA is TGTGCCTGGAGTGCCAACCTAGGGGGCAGGGAGACCCAGTACTTC. This sequence encodes CAWSANLGGRETQYF.

The rearrangement links TRBV27 to TRBJ2-7, with 10 bases lining up with TRBD1. Losses at the gene ends were 6 bases for V and 3 bases for J; bases not matched to a gene: 11. From germline, CDR1 is MNHEY and CDR2 SMNVEV (reference sequence). The CDR3 contains 16 residues. CDR3 sequence: CASSPRWGTGDYEQYF. DNA for the CDR3: TGTGCCAGCAGCCCAAGGTGGGGGACAGGGGACTACGAGCAGTACTTC.

The genes are TRBV2 and TRBJ2-2; D perhaps matches TRBD1 (5 bases). CDR1 and CDR2 (germline): SNHLY, FYNNEI. The CDR3 contains 16 residues. V lost 7 bases to trimming and J lost 2 bases, with 17 bases between them. As DNA, the CDR3 is TGTGCCAGCAAAAGAGGAGTCGGACAAAACACCGGGGAGCTGTTTTTT. Translation gives CASKRGVGQNTGELFF.

This clone was counted a single time. The chain uses TRBV3-1 (or the pseudogene TRBV3-2) and TRBJ2-2; the D is unclear. Germline lookup yields CDR1 LGHDT and CDR2 YNNKEL (reference sequence). Trimming shortened V by 0 bases and J by 2 bases, and 16 bases separated the two germline ends. This CDR3 is 18 amino acids long. This chain's CDR3 is CASSQDPCVETNTGELFF. The CDR3 DNA reads TGTGCCAGCAGCCAAGATCCCTGCGTGGAGACTAACACCGGGGAGCTGTTTTTT.

The V gene is TRBV19, the J gene TRBJ1-1; D not resolved. Germline V lookup: CDR1 LNHDA, CDR2 SQIVND (reference sequence). Trimming took off 10 bases at V and 2 bases at J, with 20 bases between the two ends. There are 15 residues in the CDR3. DNA for the CDR3: TGTGCCACCTACCGGCAGGCAGCCCCAAACACTGAAGCTTTCTTT. Translating gives CATYRQAAPNTEAFF.

This chain connects TRBV15 to TRBJ1-5, with 8 bases that match TRBD1. This CDR3 has 15 amino acids. The trim removed 4 bases at V and 6 bases at J, leaving 8 bases unmatched. Germline values: CDR1 LNHNV, CDR2 YYDKDF (reference sequence). The CDR3 region is CATSNGQGMGQPQHF. The CDR3 DNA sequence: TGTGCCACCAGCAATGGACAGGGCATGGGTCAGCCCCAGCATTTT.

The chain carries TRBV7-9 and TRBJ2-6, with 9 bases aligning to TRBD2. CDR3 size: 18 residues. Germline loops: CDR1 SEHNR, CDR2 FQNEAQ (reference sequence). J lost 4 bases, V lost 5 bases, and 12 bases had no gene match. The CDR3 loop reads CASSRGLAVGSGANVLTF. DNA for the CDR3: TGTGCCAGCAGCCGGGGACTAGCCGTTGGTTCAGGGGCCAACGTCCTGACTTTC.

The chain recombines TRBV5-6 with TRBJ2-5; a weak D match, TRBD2 (7 bases). V gave up 0 bases and J gave up 5 bases, with 17 bases separating them. In germline, CDR1 is SGHDT, CDR2 YYEEEE. This CDR3 comprises 16 residues. The chain's CDR3 is CASSLVRGAGWETQYF. The CDR3 bases are TGTGCCAGCAGCTTGGTCCGGGGGGCGGGTTGGGAGACCCAGTACTTC.

The CDR3 is CSVVQNGGRGSADTQYF. The DNA of the CDR3 is TGCAGCGTCGTCCAAAATGGTGGGCGCGGGTCAGCAGATACGCAGTATTTT. The chain joins TRBV29-1 to TRBJ2-3, with D possibly TRBD2 on 5 matching bases. Germline CDR1 reads SQVTM; CDR2 reads ANQGSEA. The CDR3 runs to 17 residues. V lost 6 bases and J lost 4, with 26 bases in between.

The chain carries TRBV2 and TRBJ2-3, with D hard to call. Looked up from germline, CDR1 is SNHLY and CDR2 is FYNNEI. Trimming removed 6 bases from V and 2 bases from J, with 3 bases in between. The CDR3 is 11 residues long. The CDR3 here is CASSLTDTQYF. CDR3 DNA: TGTGCCAGCAGCCTCACAGATACGCAGTATTTT. Supplemented by reference TRBV2 and TRBJ2-3, the full variable domain reads EPEVTQTPSHQVTQMGQEVILRCVPISNHLYFYWYRQILGQKVEFLVSFYNNEISEKSEIFDDQFSVERPDGSNFTLKIRSTKLEDSAMYFCASSLTDTQYFGPGTRLTVL.

The V and J genes are TRBV6-5 and TRBJ1-2; TRBD1 might be the D (5 bases). V was shortened by 6 bases and J by 8 bases, with 13 bases between the two germline ends. CDR3 length: 12 amino acids. The germline gives CDR1 MNHEY, CDR2 SVGAGI. CDR3 nucleotides: TGTGCCAGCAGCCAATGGGACTTCGGCTACACCTTC. Its protein product is CASSQWDFGYTF.

The V and J genes are TRBV18 and TRBJ1-1; 7 positions match TRBD1. The CDR3 loop spans 13 amino acids. Germline V gene sequence: CDR1 KGHSH, CDR2 LQKENI. With 3 bases clipped from V and 7 bases from J, the junction kept 5 bases outside the gene matches. The CDR3 bases are TGTGCCAGCTCACCGCCGGGACAGATTGAAGCTTTCTTT. Translation: CASSPPGQIEAFF.

The rearrangement joins TRBV7-6 to TRBJ1-5; D unresolved. Trimming left V 5 bases short and J 1 base short, with 15 bases between. CDR1 is SGHVS and CDR2 is FNYEAQ in the germline V gene. The length of the CDR3 is 16 residues. The CDR3 loop reads CASSLSHPGSNQPQHF. The CDR3 region has the DNA TGTGCCAGCAGCCTCTCTCATCCGGGAAGCAATCAGCCCCAGCATTTT.

J is TRBJ2-7 and V is TRBV12-3 or TRBV12-4; D unclear. The CDR3 is 13 amino acids. Trimming left V 6 bases short and J 2 bases short, with 11 bases between. The CDR3 loop is CASSPTSTYEQYF. In DNA, the CDR3 is TGTGCCAGCAGCCCTACTTCTACCTACGAGCAGTACTTC.

V gene TRBV4-2 combines with J gene TRBJ2-1; a weak D match, TRBD1 (6 bases). Germline V gene data show CDR1 as LGHNA and CDR2 as YNFKEQ. Trimming removed 0 bases from V and 0 bases from J, with 9 bases in between. The CDR3 covers 16 residues. The CDR3 DNA follows: TGTGCCAGCAGCCAAGACAGGGGATCCTCCTACAATGAGCAGTTCTTC. Translating it yields CASSQDRGSSYNEQFF.

The J gene is TRBJ1-6, the V gene TRBV6-5; unclear D gene. Between the trimmed V and J ends, which lost 7 bases and 13 bases, there was a span of 20 bases. This CDR3 comprises 14 residues. Germline loops: CDR1 MNHEY, CDR2 SVGAGI. The DNA of the CDR3 is TGTGCCAGCAATACCCTCGGAGGCAGTAGGCCCCTCCACTTT. Translation: CASNTLGGSRPLHF.